Listed below are T cell receptor beta chains from one sample, sequenced in a study of T cell repertoires in cytomegalovirus infection. One entry per CDR3 protein, called by TCRdb with MiXCR from the reads. Of about 260,000 distinct CDR3 sequences detected, roughly an eighth appear once; the ten largest clones hold 7.5% to 10%. The sample comprised PBMCs. These receptors were obtained from a human donor in good health (CMV status not recorded). Some clones in this sample may be carry-over from other donors' samples. The conserved cysteine and the conserved F or W are not part of the CDR3 here.

len: 10; j_gene: TRBJ1-2; v_gene: TRBV5-4; CDR3aa: ASTGGQYGYT
len: 12; j_gene: TRBJ2-2; v_gene: TRBV2; CDR3aa: ASRGQGIAGELF
len: 12; j_gene: TRBJ1-3; v_gene: TRBV6-6; CDR3aa: ASRLTGSGNTIY
len: 14; j_gene: TRBJ2-2; v_gene: TRBV7-2; CDR3aa: ASSPLLDRYSGELF
len: 12; j_gene: TRBJ2-5; v_gene: TRBV12-3/TRBV12-4; CDR3aa: ASSNGQGLETQY
len: 14; j_gene: TRBJ2-1; v_gene: TRBV7-2; CDR3aa: ASSQRRGGGANEQF
len: 13; j_gene: TRBJ1-1; v_gene: TRBV7-8; CDR3aa: ASSSARTGTAEAF
len: 12; j_gene: TRBJ2-1; v_gene: TRBV27; CDR3aa: ATRGTGAYNEQF
len: 16; j_gene: TRBJ1-1; v_gene: TRBV7-9; CDR3aa: ASSPQEQGQGGGTEAF
len: 14; j_gene: TRBJ2-3; v_gene: TRBV11-2; CDR3aa: ASSLIRGPSTDTQY
len: 14; j_gene: TRBJ2-5; v_gene: TRBV4-2; CDR3aa: ASSRRLAGDQETQY
len: 14; j_gene: TRBJ2-1; v_gene: TRBV5-4; CDR3aa: ASSDGGAGGYNEQF
len: 12; j_gene: TRBJ1-2; v_gene: TRBV20-1; CDR3aa: SARDRDGDYGYT
len: 15; j_gene: TRBJ2-1; v_gene: TRBV20-1; CDR3aa: SALLAGGSSSYNEQF
len: 17; j_gene: TRBJ2-1; v_gene: TRBV7-2; CDR3aa: ASRKREQREKSSYNEQF
len: 13; j_gene: TRBJ2-4; v_gene: TRBV19; CDR3aa: ASSRGLAAKNIQY
len: 12; j_gene: TRBJ2-3; v_gene: TRBV6-1; CDR3aa: ASSAGTPGDTQY
len: 13; j_gene: TRBJ1-4; v_gene: TRBV7-2; CDR3aa: ASGWTSGSYEKLF
len: 9; j_gene: TRBJ2-1; v_gene: TRBV6-6; CDR3aa: ASTRRNEQF
len: 12; j_gene: TRBJ1-2; v_gene: TRBV19; CDR3aa: ASSSDQTSYGYT
len: 9; j_gene: TRBJ2-7; v_gene: TRBV2; CDR3aa: ASRTGDEQY
len: 11; j_gene: TRBJ1-2; v_gene: TRBV2; CDR3aa: ASSPPTGYGYT
len: 11; j_gene: TRBJ1-1; v_gene: TRBV5-1; CDR3aa: ASSLARLTEAF
len: 12; j_gene: TRBJ2-7; v_gene: TRBV20-1; CDR3aa: SARVEREPYEQY
len: 14; j_gene: TRBJ2-1; v_gene: TRBV7-3; CDR3aa: ASSNRIMGSRNEQF
len: 16; j_gene: TRBJ2-2; v_gene: TRBV7-6; CDR3aa: ASSLVLLGPGGTGALF
len: 13; j_gene: TRBJ2-5; v_gene: TRBV6-8; CDR3aa: ASSYGQTFQETQY
len: 12; j_gene: TRBJ1-3; v_gene: TRBV20-1; CDR3aa: SAQGQPSGNTIY
len: 16; j_gene: TRBJ1-6; v_gene: TRBV4-3; CDR3aa: ASSPSASGPGSFSPLH
len: 10; j_gene: TRBJ1-2; v_gene: TRBV7-2; CDR3aa: ASSSRSASYT
len: 13; j_gene: TRBJ1-4; v_gene: TRBV6-6; CDR3aa: ASSYSREGNEKLF
len: 10; j_gene: TRBJ1-4; v_gene: TRBV12-3/TRBV12-4; CDR3aa: ASGTGYEKLF
len: 13; j_gene: TRBJ1-5; v_gene: TRBV9; CDR3aa: ASSMTGYSNQPQH
len: 13; j_gene: TRBJ2-7; v_gene: TRBV28; CDR3aa: ASSPPRDQSYEQY
len: 15; j_gene: TRBJ2-2; v_gene: TRBV27; CDR3aa: ASSSRQGVFETGELF
len: 14; j_gene: TRBJ1-6; v_gene: TRBV20-1; CDR3aa: SARDPRTGEDSPLH
len: 13; j_gene: TRBJ1-1; v_gene: TRBV7-3; CDR3aa: ASSPTGTGRTEAF
len: 13; j_gene: TRBJ1-5; v_gene: TRBV4-2; CDR3aa: ASSREGTRNQPQH
len: 14; j_gene: TRBJ2-3; v_gene: TRBV24-1; CDR3aa: ATSRDASFRTDTQY